What follows is one TCR beta chain and its context. The CDR3 length is 17 residues. Germline V CDR1 and CDR2: MNHEY, SMNVEV (reference sequence). V was clipped by 4 bases and J by 4 bases, with 19 bases between them. The sample is drawn from a study of blood T cell repertoires in COVID-19. As for the study in general: PBMCs, B-cell-depleted T cells, or T cells provided the cDNA or gDNA that made up the material.

Sequencing was performed with immunoSEQ multiplex PCR; in TCRdb, only in-frame clones are kept and a portion is missing. The table records 100,000 to 150,000 clones, roughly 86% of them present only once. Source material: peripheral blood. The source of this sequence is a woman aged 70 to 79 with COVID-19, enrolled during active disease. V and J are TRBV27 and TRBJ2-2, with TRBD2 as a possible D gene (7 bases). The CDR3 DNA sequence: TGTGCCAGCAGTTGGGGACCGGGGGGCGCCGGCACCGGGGAGCTGTTTTTT. Protein product: CASSWGPGGAGTGELFF.